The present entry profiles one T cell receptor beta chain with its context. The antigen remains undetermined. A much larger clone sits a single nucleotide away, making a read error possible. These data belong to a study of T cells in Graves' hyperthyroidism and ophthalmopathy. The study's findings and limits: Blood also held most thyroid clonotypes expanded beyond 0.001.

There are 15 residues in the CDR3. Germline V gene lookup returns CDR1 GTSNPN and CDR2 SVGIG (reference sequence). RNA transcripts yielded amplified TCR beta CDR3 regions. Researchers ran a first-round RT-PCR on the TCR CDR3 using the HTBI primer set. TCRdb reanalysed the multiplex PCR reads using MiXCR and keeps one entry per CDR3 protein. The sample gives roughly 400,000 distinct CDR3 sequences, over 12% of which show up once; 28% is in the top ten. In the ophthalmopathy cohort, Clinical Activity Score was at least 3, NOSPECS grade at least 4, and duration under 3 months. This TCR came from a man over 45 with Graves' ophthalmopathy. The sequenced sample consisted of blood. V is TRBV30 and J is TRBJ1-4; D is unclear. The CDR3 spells CAWSPHLGEREKLLF. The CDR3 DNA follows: TGTGCCTGGAGTCCCCATCTCGGGGAGCGAGAAAAACTGCTTTTT.